A selection of T cell receptor beta chains follows, all from one sample in a study of blood T cell repertoires in COVID-19. The repertoire was sequenced with immunoSEQ multiplex PCR; TCRdb's copy has only in-frame clones and lacks some. Found here are tens of thousands of clones, about nine tenths of them singletons; the top ten hold roughly 30%. Material: peripheral blood. The source is a woman in her 70s with active COVID-19. CDR3s include the opening cysteine and the closing phenylalanine or tryptophan. D genes are given only for firm matches. Size is omitted from some rows. Given values are once, few, many or a class for expanded clones.

J gene: TRBJ1-1
V gene: TRBV30
D gene: .
clone size: .
CDR3 protein: CAWRGAGRTEAFF
CDR3 DNA: TGTGCCTGGAGGGGGGCAGGGCGAACTGAAGCTTTCTTT

J gene: TRBJ1-6
V gene: TRBV7-6
D gene: .
clone size: .
CDR3 protein: CASSAQRGSPLHF
CDR3 DNA: TGTGCCAGCAGCGCACAGCGGGGGTCACCCCTCCACTTT

J gene: TRBJ2-7
V gene: TRBV9
D gene: .
clone size: .
CDR3 protein: CASSVGAGHGYEQYF
CDR3 DNA: TGTGCCAGCAGCGTAGGGGCAGGCCATGGGTACGAGCAGTACTTC

J gene: TRBJ1-2
V gene: TRBV6-2/TRBV6-3
D gene: TRBD1
clone size: .
CDR3 protein: CASSYSRDRGRHGYTF
CDR3 DNA: TGTGCCAGCAGTTACTCTCGGGACAGGGGGCGGCACGGCTACACCTTC

J gene: TRBJ2-7
V gene: TRBV11-1
D gene: TRBD1
clone size: .
CDR3 protein: CASSSRQGAEQYF
CDR3 DNA: TGTGCCAGCAGCTCTAGACAGGGTGCCGAGCAGTACTTC

J gene: TRBJ2-3
V gene: TRBV7-3
D gene: TRBD2
clone size: once
CDR3 protein: CASSLPAGARDTQYF
CDR3 DNA: TGTGCCAGCAGCTTACCAGCGGGAGCTCGGGATACGCAGTATTTT

J gene: TRBJ1-5
V gene: TRBV2
D gene: .
clone size: .
CDR3 protein: CASSEYRAGQPQHF
CDR3 DNA: TGTGCCAGCAGTGAGTACAGGGCGGGTCAGCCCCAGCATTTT

J gene: TRBJ2-7
V gene: TRBV7-9
D gene: .
clone size: .
CDR3 protein: CASSLEGPSWGSSYEQYF
CDR3 DNA: TGTGCCAGCAGCCTAGAGGGCCCTAGCTGGGGTAGCTCCTACGAGCAGTACTTC

J gene: TRBJ2-3
V gene: TRBV21-1
D gene: .
clone size: .
CDR3 protein: CASSKKAGRLGDTQYF
CDR3 DNA: TGTGCCAGCAGCAAAAAGGCAGGGAGGCTGGGAGATACGCAGTATTTT

J gene: TRBJ2-7
V gene: TRBV6-2/TRBV6-3
D gene: .
clone size: .
CDR3 protein: CASSFTTSGYEQYF
CDR3 DNA: TGTGCCAGCAGTTTCACCACAAGCGGGTACGAGCAGTACTTC

J gene: TRBJ2-5
V gene: TRBV9
D gene: TRBD1
clone size: .
CDR3 protein: CASSPNTGGMETQYF
CDR3 DNA: TGTGCCAGCAGCCCTAATACAGGGGGCATGGAGACCCAGTACTTC

J gene: TRBJ2-7
V gene: TRBV14
D gene: .
clone size: few
CDR3 protein: CASSLLTGSWYF
CDR3 DNA: TGTGCCAGCAGCCTACTCACAGGGAGCTGGTACTTC

J gene: TRBJ1-6
V gene: TRBV3-1/TRBV3-2
D gene: .
clone size: .
CDR3 protein: CASSPDNSPLHF
CDR3 DNA: TGTGCCAGCAGCCCCGATAATTCACCCCTCCACTTT

J gene: TRBJ2-5
V gene: TRBV4-1
D gene: TRBD2
clone size: .
CDR3 protein: CASSQVSLAGVETQYF
CDR3 DNA: TGCGCCAGCAGCCAAGTTTCCCTAGCGGGGGTGGAAACCCAGTACTTC

J gene: TRBJ2-3
V gene: TRBV7-6
D gene: TRBD1
clone size: .
CDR3 protein: CASSLETGGLADTQYF
CDR3 DNA: TGTGCCAGCAGCTTAGAGACAGGGGGCCTTGCAGATACGCAGTATTTT

J gene: TRBJ2-1
V gene: TRBV9
D gene: .
clone size: medium-sized
CDR3 protein: CASSVEVAGNLNEQFF
CDR3 DNA: TGTGCCAGCAGCGTAGAGGTGGCAGGGAATCTCAATGAGCAGTTCTTC

J gene: TRBJ2-7
V gene: TRBV2
D gene: TRBD1
clone size: medium-sized
CDR3 protein: CASSDPGQGASSSYEQYF
CDR3 DNA: TGTGCCAGCAGTGATCCGGGACAGGGGGCGTCCAGCTCCTACGAGCAGTACTTC

J gene: TRBJ1-2
V gene: TRBV5-8
D gene: .
clone size: .
CDR3 protein: CASSIVVAYGYTF
CDR3 DNA: TGTGCCAGCAGCATCGTCGTAGCCTATGGCTACACCTTC

J gene: TRBJ2-3
V gene: TRBV5-6
D gene: .
clone size: .
CDR3 protein: CASSLGAVSTDTQYF
CDR3 DNA: TGTGCCAGCAGCTTGGGGGCAGTTAGCACAGATACGCAGTATTTT

J gene: TRBJ1-1
V gene: TRBV7-9
D gene: .
clone size: .
CDR3 protein: CASSLYGNTEAFF
CDR3 DNA: TGTGCCAGCAGCTTATACGGGAACACTGAAGCTTTCTTT

J gene: TRBJ2-2
V gene: TRBV3-1/TRBV3-2
D gene: .
clone size: .
CDR3 protein: CASSHQGSGGGELFF
CDR3 DNA: TGTGCCAGCAGCCACCAGGGATCGGGCGGCGGGGAGCTGTTTTTT

J gene: TRBJ1-6
V gene: TRBV5-1
D gene: TRBD1
clone size: .
CDR3 protein: CASSFYTSPTGGERSPLHF
CDR3 DNA: TGCGCCAGCAGCTTTTACACTTCACCTACAGGGGGCGAGAGGTCACCCCTCCACTTT

J gene: TRBJ1-6
V gene: TRBV4-3
D gene: .
clone size: .
CDR3 protein: CASSQGGTKGWSPLHF
CDR3 DNA: TGCGCCAGCAGCCAAGGCGGGACGAAGGGATGGTCACCCCTCCACTTT

J gene: TRBJ1-3
V gene: TRBV6-6
D gene: .
clone size: .
CDR3 protein: CASKPGGQGNTIYF
CDR3 DNA: TGTGCCAGCAAACCAGGAGGGCAAGGAAACACCATATATTTT

J gene: TRBJ1-1
V gene: TRBV10-3
D gene: TRBD1
clone size: .
CDR3 protein: CAIGGQPNTEAFF
CDR3 DNA: TGTGCCATCGGGGGACAGCCGAACACTGAAGCTTTCTTT

J gene: TRBJ1-1
V gene: TRBV7-2
D gene: TRBD1
clone size: .
CDR3 protein: CASSFRQGGAEAFF
CDR3 DNA: TGTGCCAGCAGCTTCCGACAGGGGGGAGCTGAAGCTTTCTTT

J gene: TRBJ2-4
V gene: TRBV19
D gene: .
clone size: .
CDR3 protein: CASSERGGTVAKNIQYF
CDR3 DNA: TGTGCCAGTAGTGAAAGGGGGGGAACCGTAGCCAAAAACATTCAGTACTTC

J gene: TRBJ2-5
V gene: TRBV10-2
D gene: .
clone size: .
CDR3 protein: CASSESYREKTQYF
CDR3 DNA: TGCGCCAGCAGTGAGTCGTACAGGGAAAAGACCCAGTACTTC

J gene: TRBJ1-6
V gene: TRBV12-3/TRBV12-4
D gene: TRBD1
clone size: .
CDR3 protein: CASRQGASSPLHF
CDR3 DNA: TGTGCCAGCCGGCAGGGGGCATCTTCACCCCTCCACTTT

J gene: TRBJ2-7
V gene: TRBV7-3
D gene: TRBD1
clone size: .
CDR3 protein: CASSLTGTGINEQYF
CDR3 DNA: TGTGCCAGCAGCTTAACTGGGACAGGGATAAACGAGCAGTACTTC

J gene: TRBJ2-7
V gene: TRBV7-2
D gene: TRBD1
clone size: few
CDR3 protein: CASSPRTGWSYEQYF
CDR3 DNA: TGTGCCAGCAGCCCTAGGACAGGTTGGTCCTACGAGCAGTACTTC

J gene: TRBJ2-1
V gene: TRBV15
D gene: TRBD2
clone size: .
CDR3 protein: CATSREWQGGSEQFF
CDR3 DNA: TGTGCCACCAGCAGAGAATGGCAGGGAGGGAGTGAGCAGTTCTTC

J gene: TRBJ1-3
V gene: TRBV5-1
D gene: .
clone size: .
CDR3 protein: CASHDSVLSGNTIYF
CDR3 DNA: TGCGCCAGCCACGACAGCGTCCTCTCTGGAAACACCATATATTTT

J gene: TRBJ2-2
V gene: TRBV18
D gene: TRBD1
clone size: .
CDR3 protein: CASSPGDRTGSGELFF
CDR3 DNA: TGTGCCAGCTCACCAGGTGACAGGACAGGGTCCGGGGAGCTGTTTTTT

J gene: TRBJ1-4
V gene: TRBV19
D gene: TRBD1
clone size: .
CDR3 protein: CASRSTGGRATNEKLFF
CDR3 DNA: TGTGCCAGTAGAAGTACAGGGGGCCGGGCAACTAATGAAAAACTGTTTTTT

J gene: TRBJ1-2
V gene: TRBV24-1
D gene: TRBD1
clone size: .
CDR3 protein: CATSDGTGDRTNYGYTF
CDR3 DNA: TGTGCCACCAGTGATGGGACAGGGGACAGGACTAACTATGGCTACACCTTC

J gene: TRBJ2-7
V gene: TRBV6-1
D gene: TRBD2
clone size: .
CDR3 protein: CASSDAGGPREQYF
CDR3 DNA: TGTGCCAGCAGTGACGCGGGGGGGCCTAGAGAGCAGTACTTC

J gene: TRBJ2-3
V gene: TRBV2
D gene: TRBD1
clone size: .
CDR3 protein: CASRSDRGLTDTQYF
CDR3 DNA: TGTGCCAGCAGGTCTGACAGGGGGCTCACAGATACGCAGTATTTT

J gene: TRBJ1-4
V gene: TRBV7-8
D gene: TRBD1
clone size: .
CDR3 protein: CASSSGTANEKLFF
CDR3 DNA: TGTGCCAGCAGCTCCGGGACAGCGAATGAAAAACTGTTTTTT

J gene: TRBJ2-7
V gene: TRBV27
D gene: .
clone size: .
CDR3 protein: CASSSPLGRGYSYEQYF
CDR3 DNA: TGTGCCAGCAGTTCGCCTTTAGGGCGGGGATACTCCTACGAGCAGTACTTC

J gene: TRBJ1-3
V gene: TRBV5-1
D gene: TRBD1
clone size: .
CDR3 protein: CASSQGQGADGNTIYF
CDR3 DNA: TGCGCCAGCAGCCAGGGACAGGGGGCCGATGGAAACACCATATATTTT

J gene: TRBJ2-3
V gene: TRBV6-2/TRBV6-3
D gene: TRBD2
clone size: .
CDR3 protein: CASSPRLAGDTQYF
CDR3 DNA: TGTGCCAGCAGTCCACGACTAGCGGGGGATACGCAGTATTTT

J gene: TRBJ2-3
V gene: TRBV30
D gene: TRBD1
clone size: .
CDR3 protein: CAWSTPDRLDTQYF
CDR3 DNA: TGTGCCTGGAGTACGCCGGACAGGTTAGATACGCAGTATTTT

J gene: TRBJ1-5
V gene: TRBV7-2
D gene: TRBD1
clone size: .
CDR3 protein: CASSSRTGGNQPQHF
CDR3 DNA: TGTGCCAGCAGCTCCCGGACAGGGGGCAATCAGCCCCAGCATTTT

J gene: TRBJ2-7
V gene: TRBV7-2
D gene: .
clone size: .
CDR3 protein: CASSLPGHAYEQYF
CDR3 DNA: TGTGCCAGCAGCTTGCCGGGACATGCCTACGAGCAGTACTTC

J gene: TRBJ2-2
V gene: TRBV10-3
D gene: TRBD1
clone size: .
CDR3 protein: CAISERGPDTGELFF
CDR3 DNA: TGTGCCATCAGTGAGAGGGGGCCCGACACCGGGGAGCTGTTTTTT

J gene: TRBJ1-6
V gene: TRBV10-3
D gene: .
clone size: .
CDR3 protein: CAISEEAESPLHF
CDR3 DNA: TGTGCCATCAGTGAGGAGGCTGAGTCACCCCTCCACTTT